The 19 T cell receptor beta chains presented below share a single source sample, sequenced in a study of cytomegalovirus exposure and HLA in healthy donors (dated by TCRdb to the late 2010s). Preparation of the library involved the immunoSEQ multiplex PCR assay. The multiplex PCR relied on a mix of 60 forward primers for TCR Vbeta segments and 13 reverse primers for TCR Jbeta segments. TCRdb limited this immuneACCESS table to in-frame rearrangements with V and J called. A share of clones is missing; checked studies link under half to unresolved V genes, and the rest is unexplained. In all, the sample holds around 120,000 clones, and under 90% of those were seen once. The ten largest clones add up to 3% to 5% of the sample. Source material: PBMCs. The receptors shown here come from a woman aged 30 to 39 in good health and CMV-seronegative.

The chain links TRBV28 to TRBJ2-3; 9 positions match TRBD2. CDR3 length: 17 amino acids. Trimming at V came to 6 bases and at J to 3 bases, leaving 13 bases not matched to a gene. In germline, CDR1 is MDHEN, CDR2 SYDVKM. In DNA, the CDR3 is TGTGCCAGCAGCAGTCCAGCGGGAGGAATAAGGACAGATACGCAGTATTTT. Encoded protein: CASSSPAGGIRTDTQYF.

Note on this clone: Its ends do not fully match the called genes, so a read error is possible. The chain links TRBV6-6 to TRBJ2-3; D uncertain. The CDR3 is 12 residues long. From germline, CDR1 is MNHNY and CDR2 SVGAGI (reference sequence). The DNA for the CDR3 is TGTGCCTACGAAGACAACACAGAAACGCAGTATTTT. Its translation: CAYEDNTETQYF.

This chain joins TRBV10-1 and TRBJ2-3; TRBD1 agrees at 9 bases. V was clipped by 2 bases and J by 1 base; unmatched bases: 4. The CDR3 extends over 16 amino acids. Germline values: CDR1 WNHNN, CDR2 SYGVQD (reference sequence). CDR3: CASSEPGTGRTDTQYF. CDR3 nucleotides: TGCGCCAGCAGTGAGCCCGGGACAGGGCGCACAGATACGCAGTATTTT.

This chain connects TRBV9 to TRBJ1-5; D is undetermined. V lost 0 bases and J 7 bases, leaving 8 bases between the germline ends. Germline CDR1 is SGDLS and CDR2 is YYNGEE. The CDR3 runs 13 residues. The CDR3: CASSVGPGQPQHF. The CDR3 DNA reads TGTGCCAGCAGCGTAGGCCCCGGGCAGCCCCAGCATTTT.

This clone was seen just once. This chain links TRBV19 with TRBJ2-1; D gene ambiguous. Germline V gives CDR1 LNHDA, CDR2 SQIVND (reference sequence). V was pared by 1 base and J by 11 bases, with 9 bases between. This CDR3 has 12 amino acids. The CDR3 loop is CASSIAGSQQFF. CDR3 in DNA: TGTGCCAGTAGTATAGCCGGGTCCCAGCAGTTCTTC.

The chain recombines TRBV6-4 with TRBJ2-7, with 14 bases aligning to TRBD2. The germline V gene encodes CDR1 MRHNA and CDR2 SNTAGT. V was pared by 2 bases and J by 6 bases, with 0 bases of the junction left unmatched. The CDR3 is 14 amino acids. CDR3 in amino acids: CASSDGTSGSEQYF. The CDR3 bases are TGTGCCAGCAGTGACGGGACTAGCGGGAGCGAGCAGTACTTC.

J is TRBJ2-5 and V is TRBV27; 7 positions agree with TRBD2. The length of the CDR3 is 15 residues. V dropped 0 bases and J dropped 5; count of bases not matched to a gene: 6. Germline-derived CDR1 and CDR2 are MNHEY and SMNVEV (reference sequence). CDR3 loop: CASSLSIAGLETQYF. The CDR3, as DNA: TGTGCCAGCAGTTTATCGATAGCGGGTTTGGAGACCCAGTACTTC.

V and J are TRBV5-1 and TRBJ2-7, with TRBD2 as a possible D gene (7 bases). CDR1 is SGHRS and CDR2 is YFSETQ in the germline V gene. The CDR3 has 15 residues. V lost 0 bases to trimming and J lost 5 bases, with 15 bases between them. The CDR3 coding sequence is TGCGCCAGCAGCTTGGGGGGGGGAGACAGGCACGAGCAGTACTTC. Protein product: CASSLGGGDRHEQYF.

The chain recombines TRBV27 with TRBJ2-5; TRBD1 might be the D (7 bases). In germline, CDR1 is MNHEY, CDR2 SMNVEV (reference sequence). The CDR3 consists of 15 residues. Deletions cut 5 bases from V and 5 bases from J, with 18 bases between. Here the CDR3 DNA reads TGTGCCAGCAGTGCAAACAGGGGAGGCCGGGAGACCCAGTACTTC. Translating it yields CASSANRGGRETQYF.

This clone has only a few counts. The rearrangement uses TRBV19 and TRBJ2-3, with a possible D match to TRBD1 (5 bases). V dropped 9 bases and J dropped 0 bases, with 10 bases sitting between them. The CDR3 sequence is 13 residues long. The germline V gene encodes CDR1 LNHDA and CDR2 SQIVND (reference sequence). The CDR3 here is CASNHRSTDTQYF. DNA of the CDR3: TGTGCCAGCAACCACAGGAGCACAGATACGCAGTATTTT.

This chain connects TRBV5-4 to TRBJ2-5, with 13 bases lining up with TRBD2. This CDR3 is built from 15 residues. Losses at the gene ends were 3 bases for V and 5 bases for J; bases not matched to a gene: 4. The germline V gene has CDR1 SGHNT and CDR2 YYREEE (reference sequence). The CDR3: CASSWGLAGLETQYF. CDR3 DNA sequence: TGTGCCAGCAGCTGGGGACTAGCGGGATTGGAGACCCAGTACTTC.

The V gene is TRBV5-1, the J gene TRBJ2-1; no clear D gene. Germline assignment: CDR1 SGHRS and CDR2 YFSETQ. Trimming left V 3 bases short and J 5 bases short, with 15 bases between. This CDR3 region has 15 residues. Written as DNA, the CDR3 is TGCGCCAGCAGCTCAAGCGTCTCGGAGAACAATGAGCAGTTCTTC. The encoded protein is CASSSSVSENNEQFF.

This clone was seen only once. CDR3 amino acids: CASTMTGETEAFF. In DNA form, the CDR3 reads TGTGCCAGCACGATGACAGGGGAGACTGAAGCTTTCTTT. This chain joins TRBV2 and TRBJ1-1; 8 bases are a match to TRBD1. The junction had 6 bases not matched to a gene; V was cut back by 7 bases and J by 5 bases. Germline V gene lookup returns CDR1 SNHLY and CDR2 FYNNEI. The CDR3 runs 13 residues.

The rearrangement links TRBV10-3 to TRBJ2-5; D perhaps matches TRBD2 (6 bases). V dropped 4 bases and J dropped 5 bases, with 11 bases sitting between them. CDR1 and CDR2 from the germline V gene are ENHRY and SYGVKD. This CDR3 has 13 amino acids. For the CDR3, the DNA is TGTGCCATCAGTGTCGCGGGATGGGAGACCCAGTACTTC. Residues: CAISVAGWETQYF.

The chain recombines TRBV7-2 with TRBJ2-3, with D possibly being TRBD1 (5 bases). This CDR3 region has 13 residues. From germline, CDR1 is SGHTA and CDR2 FQGNSA. The ends were cut back, 11 bases at V and 3 bases at J, with 15 bases in the middle. This chain's CDR3 is CAGSGRATDTQYF. CDR3 DNA: TGTGCCGGAAGTGGCAGGGCGACAGATACGCAGTATTTT.

The chain has TRBV18 and TRBJ2-3; possibly TRBD1 for D (6 bases). V lost 3 bases and J 0 bases, leaving 16 bases between the germline ends. This CDR3 is built from 17 residues. Germline V gene data show CDR1 as KGHSH and CDR2 as LQKENI. CDR3 sequence (DNA): TGTGCCAGCTCACCCTCGGCAGGGGTTGGTAGCACAGATACGCAGTATTTT. Its protein is CASSPSAGVGSTDTQYF.

The CDR3 DNA reads as TGTGCCAGCAGTTTAACGGGGAACACCGGGGAGCTGTTTTTT. Its translation is CASSLTGNTGELFF. The genes are TRBV27 and TRBJ2-2; D not certain. This CDR3 has 14 amino acids. V was clipped by 2 bases and J by 1 base, with 5 bases between them. Germline-derived CDR1 and CDR2 are MNHEY and SMNVEV (reference sequence).

The chain has TRBV9 and TRBJ1-5; 8 bases fit TRBD1. The germline V gene encodes CDR1 SGDLS and CDR2 YYNGEE. The V gene end was trimmed by 5 bases and the J gene end by 1 base; junction bases not matched to a gene: 5. This CDR3 is built from 15 residues. CDR3 bases: TGTGCCAGCAGTGCAGGGGGCGGGAGCAATCAGCCCCAGCATTTT. This translates into CASSAGGGSNQPQHF.

The CDR3 protein is CASSQGLAGVYNEQFF. The CDR3 coding sequence is TGTGCCAGCAGCCAAGGACTAGCGGGAGTTTACAATGAGCAGTTCTTC. V is TRBV14 and J is TRBJ2-1; TRBD2 matches 12 bases. Per germline, CDR1 SGHDN and CDR2 FVKESK. The V gene end was trimmed by 1 base and the J gene end by 4 bases; junction bases not matched to a gene: 2. The CDR3 contains 16 residues.